The next 9 T cell receptor beta chains were all read from a single sample in a study of T-cell memory formation after mild COVID-19 (dated by TCRdb to the early 2020s). The library came from 5' RACE. Reads for this sample came from an Illumina NovaSeq 6000. The raw public reads went through TCRdb reprocessing: fastp at Q25, MiXCR clone calling, in-frame beta chains kept. Identical CDR3 protein sequences are pooled into one entry, listed with their most common genes and DNA. The sample table lists a few hundred thousand distinct CDR3 sequences, under 12% of them with a count of one. In total, the top ten clones hold less than 4% of the sample. The material sequenced was PBMCs or a T cell subset sorted from them (not recorded which). These TCRs come from a young man who had mild COVID-19 (a few samples of this study predate the infection). The sample titles of this study are shuffled in the database, so cell type and time point are left out; the donor was told from shared clones.

Ten or more counts support this clonotype. This chain joins TRBV12-3 or TRBV12-4 and TRBJ1-1; D is perhaps TRBD1 (5 bases). This CDR3 is 16 amino acids long. Trimming removed 4 bases at V and 1 base at J, with 16 bases between. The CDR3 is CASSYRDGLKNTEAFF. The CDR3 DNA reads as TGTGCCAGCAGTTACCGGGACGGGTTGAAGAACACTGAAGCTTTCTTT.

The J gene is TRBJ1-1, the V gene TRBV7-2, with D possibly TRBD1 on 5 matching bases. The CDR3 covers 14 residues. V lost 4 bases and J lost 2, with 11 bases in between. The germline CDR1 and CDR2 sequences are SGHTA and FQGNSA. The CDR3 coding sequence is TGTGCCAGCAGCTCAAACAGGTATAACACTGAAGCTTTCTTT. Protein: CASSSNRYNTEAFF.

V and J are TRBV5-1 and TRBJ2-5; D perhaps matches TRBD2 (5 bases). V gave up 4 bases and J gave up 0 bases, with 7 bases separating them. Germline V lookup: CDR1 SGHRS, CDR2 YFSETQ. This CDR3 comprises 13 residues. The CDR3: CASSRGDQETQYF. Here the CDR3 DNA reads TGCGCCAGCAGCCGGGGAGACCAAGAGACCCAGTACTTC.

This clonotype has at least ten counts. V usage is TRBV5-1 and J usage is TRBJ2-1, with D perhaps TRBD2 (5 bases). CDR3 length equals 12 residues. CDR1 SGHRS and CDR2 YFSETQ come from the germline V gene. V was shortened by 7 bases and J by 12 bases, with 17 bases between the two germline ends. CDR3 loop: CASGLLGSGQFF. In nucleotides, the CDR3 is TGCGCCAGCGGACTTTTGGGGAGTGGGCAGTTCTTC.

This clonotype showed up just a few times. This chain uses TRBV6-5 with TRBJ1-2; maybe TRBD1 (6 bases). Germline-derived CDR1 and CDR2 are MNHEY and SVGAGI. CDR3 length: 12 amino acids. V lost 10 bases and J lost 8, with 17 bases in between. The CDR3 reads CATGQSSRGYTF. Written as DNA, the CDR3 is TGTGCCACCGGACAGTCGTCTCGGGGCTACACCTTC.

The rearrangement uses TRBV20-1 and TRBJ2-1; 10 bases are shared with TRBD1. The CDR3 spans 14 residues. Losses at the gene ends were 3 bases for V and 4 bases for J; bases not matched to a gene: 3. Germline loops: CDR1 DFQATT, CDR2 SNEGSKA (reference sequence). The CDR3 sequence: CSARGTGVYNEQFF. CDR3 coding DNA: TGCAGTGCTAGGGGGACAGGGGTATACAATGAGCAGTTCTTC.

The CDR3 reads CASSPGRRQPYF. Here the CDR3 DNA reads TGTGCCAGCAGCCCGGGACGACGGCAACCGTATTTT. The chain recombines TRBV11-1 with TRBJ2-3; tentatively, D is TRBD1 or TRBD2 (5 bases each). The germline V gene encodes CDR1 SGHAT and CDR2 FQDESV (reference sequence). This CDR3 is 12 amino acids long. Trimming took off 5 bases at V and 14 bases at J, with 17 bases between the two ends. Drawing the rest from reference TRBV11-1 and TRBJ2-3, the complete variable domain is EAEVAQSPRYKITEKSQAVAFWCDPISGHATLYWYRQILGQGPELLVQFQDESVVDDSQLPKDRFSAERLKGVDSTLKIQPAELGDSAMYLCASSPGRRQPYFGPGTRLTVL.

A few counts support this clonotype. V gene TRBV20-1 combines with J gene TRBJ2-5; D is ambiguous. The length of the CDR3 is 13 residues. Trimming removed 2 bases at V and 2 bases at J, with 9 bases between. Germline CDR1 is DFQATT and CDR2 is SNEGSKA (reference sequence). Written as DNA, the CDR3 is TGCAGTGCTAGACCAGAGAAACAAGAGACCCAGTACTTC. This gives the protein CSARPEKQETQYF.

This clonotype appeared many times. The chain has TRBV12-3 or TRBV12-4 and TRBJ2-3; D assignment may be TRBD1 or TRBD2 (5 bases each). V lost 5 bases and J lost 10, with 16 bases in between. This CDR3 is built from 13 residues. CDR3 protein: CASSPQEARAQYF. The CDR3 DNA reads TGTGCCAGCAGTCCTCAGGAGGCCAGGGCGCAGTATTTT.